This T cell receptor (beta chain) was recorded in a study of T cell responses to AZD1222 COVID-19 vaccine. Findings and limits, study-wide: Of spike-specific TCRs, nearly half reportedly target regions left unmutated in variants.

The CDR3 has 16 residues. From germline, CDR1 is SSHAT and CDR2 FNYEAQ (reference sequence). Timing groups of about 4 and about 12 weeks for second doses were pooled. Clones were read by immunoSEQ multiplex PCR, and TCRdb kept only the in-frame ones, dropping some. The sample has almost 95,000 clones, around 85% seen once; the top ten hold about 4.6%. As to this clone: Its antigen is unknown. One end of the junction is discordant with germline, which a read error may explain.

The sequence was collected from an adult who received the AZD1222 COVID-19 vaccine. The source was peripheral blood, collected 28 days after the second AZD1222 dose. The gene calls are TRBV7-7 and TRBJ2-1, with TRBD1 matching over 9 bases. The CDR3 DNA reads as TGTGCTAGCAGCCGGACAGGGGCTTCCTCCTACAATGAGCAGTTCTTC. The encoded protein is CASSRTGASSYNEQFF.